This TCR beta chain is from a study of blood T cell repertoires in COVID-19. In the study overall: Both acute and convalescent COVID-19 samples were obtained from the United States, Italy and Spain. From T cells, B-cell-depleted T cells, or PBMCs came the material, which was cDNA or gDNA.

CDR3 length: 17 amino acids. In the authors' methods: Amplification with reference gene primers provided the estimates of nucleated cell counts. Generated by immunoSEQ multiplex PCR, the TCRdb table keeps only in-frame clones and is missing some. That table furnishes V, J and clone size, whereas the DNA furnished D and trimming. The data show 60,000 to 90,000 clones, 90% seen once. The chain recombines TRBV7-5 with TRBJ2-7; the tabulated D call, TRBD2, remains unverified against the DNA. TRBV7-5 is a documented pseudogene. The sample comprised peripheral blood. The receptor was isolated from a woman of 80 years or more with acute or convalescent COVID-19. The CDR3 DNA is TGTGCCAGAAGCCCGGAACGGAGGGGGGGCCTCTCCTACGAGCAGTACTTC. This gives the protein CARSPERRGGLSYEQYF.